A single sample gave rise to the 17 T cell receptor beta chains below, sequenced in a study of blood T cell repertoires in COVID-19. TCRdb keeps only in-frame clones here, not all; method: immunoSEQ multiplex PCR. This table holds 35,000 or so clones, 75% to 90% found once. Sample: peripheral blood. The receptors shown here come from a human donor in a cohort sampled during active COVID-19.

The chain combines TRBV3-1 (or the pseudogene TRBV3-2) with TRBJ1-5, with a weak D call TRBD1 (5 bases). In germline, CDR1 is LGHDT, CDR2 YNNKEL (reference sequence). Trimming pared 4 bases from V and 3 bases from J, leaving 7 bases between. This CDR3 contains 13 residues. The CDR3 nucleotides are TGTGCCAGCAGCCGGGACTTCAATCAGCCCCAGCATTTT. It yields the protein CASSRDFNQPQHF.

This sequence joins TRBV6-1 and TRBJ2-1; a possible D gene is TRBD1 (5 bases). The CDR3 extends over 13 amino acids. V lost 2 bases and J 8 bases, leaving 10 bases between the germline ends. Germline V lookup: CDR1 MNHNS, CDR2 SASEGT. The DNA for the CDR3 is TGTGCCAGCAGTGAACAGGACACCTATGAGCAGTTCTTC. Translated: CASSEQDTYEQFF.

The chain employs TRBV2 and TRBJ2-1, with a possible D match to TRBD1 (5 bases). V was pared by 7 bases and J by 7 bases, with 14 bases between. Per germline, CDR1 SNHLY and CDR2 FYNNEI. This CDR3 comprises 13 residues. The DNA of the CDR3 is TGTGCCAGCACCCAAACAGGCCAAAATGAGCAGTTCTTC. Protein sequence: CASTQTGQNEQFF.

CDR3 region: CASSDLGGYEQYF. The CDR3 nucleotides read TGCGCCAGCAGTGACCTGGGAGGCTACGAGCAGTACTTC. The genes are TRBV10-2 and TRBJ2-7; tentatively, D is TRBD2 (6 bases). The V gene lost 3 bases and the J gene lost 3 bases, with 9 bases spanning the gap. Germline V CDR1 and CDR2: WSHSY, SAAADI. The CDR3 is 13 amino acids.

The gene calls are TRBV11-3 and TRBJ2-7; TRBD2 is a possible D gene (5 bases). Germline values: CDR1 SGHNT, CDR2 YENEEA. The germline V and J ends were trimmed by 5 bases and 2 bases, with 13 bases remaining between them. CDR3 length equals 14 residues. The CDR3 region has the DNA TGTGCCAGCAGCCGGGGAAGCCCTGCCTACGAGCAGTACTTC. This translates into CASSRGSPAYEQYF.

The J gene is TRBJ2-5, the V gene TRBV28; TRBD1 might be the D (6 bases). CDR1 is MDHEN and CDR2 is SYDVKM in the germline V gene. Trimming left V 2 bases short and J 7 bases short, with 11 bases between. This CDR3 comprises 13 residues. The CDR3 loop reads CASSLKGVVTQYF. The DNA of the CDR3 is TGTGCCAGCAGTTTAAAGGGGGTGGTGACCCAGTACTTC.

This clone has only one observation. The V and J genes are TRBV7-9 and TRBJ2-7; 9 bases line up with TRBD1. Trimming removed 5 bases from V and 2 bases from J; junction bases left unmatched: 7. Germline CDR1 is SEHNR and CDR2 is FQNEAQ (reference sequence). CDR3 size: 15 residues. CDR3 DNA: TGTGCCAGCAGCCCCCCCGGGACAGGGCCCTACGAGCAGTACTTC. This encodes CASSPPGTGPYEQYF.

V gene TRBV9 combines with J gene TRBJ2-7, with a tentative D call TRBD1 (6 bases). The V gene's germline CDR1 is SGDLS and CDR2 YYNGEE. Trimming removed 5 bases from V and 2 bases from J, with 14 bases in between. The CDR3 is 14 amino acids. The DNA of the CDR3 is TGTGCCAGCAGTAGACAGGTCGGCACCTACGAGCAGTACTTC. This codes for CASSRQVGTYEQYF.

This clone was seen once. J is TRBJ1-2 and V is TRBV5-1; 10 bases fit TRBD1. CDR1 SGHRS and CDR2 YFSETQ come from the germline V gene. The CDR3 sequence is 15 residues long. The trim removed 0 bases at V and 4 bases at J, leaving 3 bases unmatched. CDR3: CASSLGRTGGYGYTF. Here the CDR3 DNA reads TGCGCCAGCAGCTTGGGGCGGACAGGGGGCTATGGCTACACCTTC.

The chain uses TRBV11-2 and TRBJ1-4; possible D gene TRBD1, 6 bases. The germline V gene encodes CDR1 SGHAT and CDR2 FQNNGV. The CDR3 is 16 residues long. Trimming cost V 5 bases and J 7 bases, with 20 bases left between them. CDR3 in amino acids: CASSPRGRGTPEKLFF. The CDR3 DNA is TGTGCCAGCAGCCCCAGGGGACGCGGCACGCCTGAAAAACTGTTTTTT.

CDR3 amino acids: CASSPGDVAKNIQYF. In DNA form, the CDR3 reads TGTGCCAGCTCCCCCGGAGATGTAGCCAAAAACATTCAGTACTTC. The genes are TRBV27 and TRBJ2-4; no clear D gene. This CDR3 comprises 15 residues. Germline assignment: CDR1 MNHEY and CDR2 SMNVEV (reference sequence). Trimming cost V 8 bases and J 0 bases, with 14 bases left between them.

This clone was counted a single time. The chain couples TRBV15 to TRBJ2-5; D remains ambiguous. Germline values: CDR1 LNHNV, CDR2 YYDKDF (reference sequence). The CDR3 is 14 residues long. Trimming stripped 5 bases from V and 0 bases from J, with 10 bases between. CDR3 nucleotide sequence: TGTGCCACCAGCCTGCGACGGGACCAAGAGACCCAGTACTTC. It encodes CATSLRRDQETQYF.

The chain links TRBV3-1 (or the pseudogene TRBV3-2) to TRBJ2-5, with 11 nucleotides matching TRBD2. Germline assignment: CDR1 LGHDT and CDR2 YNNKEL (reference sequence). The CDR3 is made up of 17 amino acids. The J segment lost 3 bases and the V segment lost 0 bases, leaving 6 bases of the junction unmatched. The DNA of the CDR3 is TGTGCCAGCAGCCAAGAACGATTAGCGGGAGGGAAAGAGACCCAGTACTTC. Its protein product is CASSQERLAGGKETQYF.

This clone has a single count. The chain carries TRBV2 and TRBJ1-1, with D tentatively TRBD1 (5 bases). Trimming removed 4 bases at V and 3 bases at J, with 9 bases between. This CDR3 has 13 residues. In germline, CDR1 is SNHLY, CDR2 FYNNEI. CDR3 in amino acids: CASSGPGDTEAFF. In DNA form, the CDR3 reads TGTGCCAGCAGTGGGCCGGGGGACACTGAAGCTTTCTTT. Drawing the rest from reference TRBV2 and TRBJ1-1, the complete variable domain is EPEVTQTPSHQVTQMGQEVILRCVPISNHLYFYWYRQILGQKVEFLVSFYNNEISEKSEIFDDQFSVERPDGSNFTLKIRSTKLEDSAMYFCASSGPGDTEAFFGQGTRLTVV.

The chain carries TRBV7-2 and TRBJ1-1, with TRBD1 matching 9 bases. The germline gives CDR1 SGHTA, CDR2 FQGNSA. The CDR3 is 14 amino acids. V gave up 8 bases and J gave up 4 bases; unmatched junction bases: 8. CDR3 residues: CASGTGLGSTEAFF. The CDR3 DNA is TGTGCCAGCGGGACAGGGTTGGGAAGCACTGAAGCTTTCTTT.

V gene TRBV3-1 (or the pseudogene TRBV3-2) combines with J gene TRBJ2-3; 11 nucleotides agree with TRBD2. Germline assignment: CDR1 LGHDT and CDR2 YNNKEL (reference sequence). Trimming at V came to 6 bases and at J to 0 bases, leaving 11 bases not matched to a gene. The CDR3 is 18 amino acids. CDR3 bases: TGTGCCAGCAGTTCTAGACTAGCGGGAATTTCTAGCACAGATACGCAGTATTTT. Translated, it gives CASSSRLAGISSTDTQYF.

V is TRBV9 and J is TRBJ1-4; D might be TRBD1 (6 bases). Germline values: CDR1 SGDLS, CDR2 YYNGEE. The CDR3 spans 14 residues. Trimming took 2 bases from V and 7 from J, leaving 12 bases between them. This chain's CDR3 is CASSVQGSGEKLFF. For the CDR3, the DNA is TGTGCCAGCAGCGTGCAGGGGTCCGGTGAAAAACTGTTTTTT.